This T cell receptor beta chain comes out of a study of blood T cell repertoires in COVID-19 (TCRdb year 2020). At the level of the whole study: Samples covering the acute and convalescent phases of COVID-19 were provided by collaborators in the United States, Italy and Spain. The prospective study material was composed of cDNA or gDNA derived from T cells, B-cell-depleted T cells, or PBMCs. Deeply sampled blood TCRbeta repertoires from subjects exposed to, actively infected with, or recovered from COVID-19 were included in the dataset. The repertoires were made available in a free public database intended to serve as a resource for research on the immune response to SARS-CoV-2. Samples were obtained from the ongoing ImmuneRACE study (first 160 participants) and from about 1,300 subjects provided by 6 global collaborators. The sample metadata nearly always contained a de-identified subject ID, COVID-19 status, age in years and sex. Where available, HLA class I and class II types were taken from metadata supplied by the sample provider and were not determined by assay-based typing.

Including cysteine and phenylalanine, the CDR3 has 15 amino acids. The kept DNA is CDR3 alone, 45 bases in frame from the first base. Trimming removed 0 bases from V and 10 bases from J; the gene matches leave 5 bases unexplained. CDR1 and CDR2 (SGDLS, YYNGEE) derive from the germline V gene. The collaborating institutions used their own protocols to collect whole blood in K2EDTA tubes. For TCRbeta analysis, collaborators shipped samples as frozen whole blood, isolated PBMCs, or DNA extracted from either of those sample types. The study at large found these results: How much clinical and demographic metadata was included differed by source and by participant, and the metadata was provided uncurated.

As concerns this clone: Its antigen has not been determined. Qualities for individual bases were not recorded, and no much larger clone is one base off.

The immunoSEQ Assay, a bias-controlled multiplex PCR, was used to amplify TCRbeta CDR3 regions from genomic DNA. Concerning the study's data processing: Within the assay, amplification of reference gene primers was used to estimate how many nucleated cells each sample contained. Sequence reads were collapsed and filtered to measure the absolute abundance of every unique TCRbeta CDR3 rearrangement. For each sample, productive Simpson clonality was calculated by taking the square root of Simpson's diversity index across productive rearrangements. TCRdb took over this immuneACCESS table, retaining in-frame rearrangements with V and J assigned. Such tables are incomplete; in checked studies, under half of the missing clones stem from an unresolved V gene, and the remainder is unexplained. The DNA was the basis for D and trimming; V, J and clone size are from that table. In this sample the table shows under 250,000 clones, around four fifths of which occur a single time. The ten largest clones capture more than 6% of the sample.

This receptor was identified in a woman aged 55-70 years with active or convalescent COVID-19. Recombination linked TRBV9 to TRBJ1-6; 9 nucleotides in the junction match TRBD1. The sequenced sample was peripheral blood. The nucleotide sequence is given as TGTGCCAGCAGCGTAGAGGACAGGGGTCTCTCACCCCTCCACTTT. Its translation reads: CASSVEDRGLSPLHF.